This T cell receptor (beta chain) was obtained from a study of spatial heterogeneity in lung cancer. On the study more broadly: The cohort: under 80 early-stage, untreated non-small cell lung cancer patients. Available PBMC from follow-up, collected a median of about 2 years after resection, underwent sequencing. Study-wide results and limits: Detection of ubiquitous tumor TCRs in blood was higher at resection than follow-up.

Every individual TCR cDNA molecule carried its own unique molecular identifier, which allowed correction of PCR and sequencing errors. TCRdb redid the calling of the 5' RACE reads with MiXCR, one entry per CDR3 protein. Counted here are about 50,000 distinct CDR3 sequences, roughly 7.4% occurring once; the ten biggest clones make up 35%. About this clonotype: The antigen remains undetermined.

Germline V gives CDR1 MNHEY, CDR2 SVGAGI. V was pared by 0 bases and J by 2 bases, with 5 bases of the junction left unmatched. The CDR3 totals 16 residues. Time point noted: blood at routine non-recurrence follow-up after resection. Sequencing was performed on whole RNA extracted from tumor and nontumor lung tissue, or from frozen PBMC, and the material was left unsorted. V is TRBV6-5 and J is TRBJ2-3; 7 nucleotides match TRBD1. This material consisted of PBMCs, taken at follow-up. The TCR was taken from a female donor with early-stage non-small cell lung cancer. In nucleotides, the CDR3 is TGTGCCAGCAGTTACTCGCGACAGGGCCACACAGATACGCAGTATTTT. Amino acids: CASSYSRQGHTDTQYF.